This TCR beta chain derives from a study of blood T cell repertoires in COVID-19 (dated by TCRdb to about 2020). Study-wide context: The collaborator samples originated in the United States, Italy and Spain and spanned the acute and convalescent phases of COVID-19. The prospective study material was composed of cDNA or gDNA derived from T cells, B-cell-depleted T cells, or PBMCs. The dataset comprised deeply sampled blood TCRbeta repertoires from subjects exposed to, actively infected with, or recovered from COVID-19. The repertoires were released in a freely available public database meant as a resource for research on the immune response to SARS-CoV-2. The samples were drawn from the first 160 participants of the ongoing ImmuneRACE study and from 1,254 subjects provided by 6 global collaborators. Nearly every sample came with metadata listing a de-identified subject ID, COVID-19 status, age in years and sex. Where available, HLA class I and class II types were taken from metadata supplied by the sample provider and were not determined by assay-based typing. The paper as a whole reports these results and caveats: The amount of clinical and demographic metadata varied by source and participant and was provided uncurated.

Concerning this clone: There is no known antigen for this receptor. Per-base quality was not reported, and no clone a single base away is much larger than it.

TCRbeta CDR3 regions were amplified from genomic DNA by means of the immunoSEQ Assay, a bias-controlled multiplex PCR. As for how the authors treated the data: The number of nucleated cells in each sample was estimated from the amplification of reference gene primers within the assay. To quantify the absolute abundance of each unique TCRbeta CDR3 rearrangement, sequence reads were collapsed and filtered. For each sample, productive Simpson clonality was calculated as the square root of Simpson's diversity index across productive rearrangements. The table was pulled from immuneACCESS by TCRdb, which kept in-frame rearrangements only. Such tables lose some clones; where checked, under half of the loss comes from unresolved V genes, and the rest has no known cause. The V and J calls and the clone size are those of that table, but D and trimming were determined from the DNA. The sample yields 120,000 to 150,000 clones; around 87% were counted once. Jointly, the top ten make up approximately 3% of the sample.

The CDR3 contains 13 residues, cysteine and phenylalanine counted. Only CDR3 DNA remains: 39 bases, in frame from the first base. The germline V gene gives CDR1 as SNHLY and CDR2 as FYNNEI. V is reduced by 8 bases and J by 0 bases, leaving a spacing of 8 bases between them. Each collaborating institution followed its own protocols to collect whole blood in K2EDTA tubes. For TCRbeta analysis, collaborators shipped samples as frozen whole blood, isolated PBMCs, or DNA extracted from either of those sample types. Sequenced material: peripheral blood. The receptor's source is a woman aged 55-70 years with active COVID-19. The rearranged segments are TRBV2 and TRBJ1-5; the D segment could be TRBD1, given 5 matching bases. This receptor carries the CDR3 CASQGNSNQPQHF. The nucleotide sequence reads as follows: TGTGCCAGCCAGGGTAATAGCAATCAGCCCCAGCATTTT.